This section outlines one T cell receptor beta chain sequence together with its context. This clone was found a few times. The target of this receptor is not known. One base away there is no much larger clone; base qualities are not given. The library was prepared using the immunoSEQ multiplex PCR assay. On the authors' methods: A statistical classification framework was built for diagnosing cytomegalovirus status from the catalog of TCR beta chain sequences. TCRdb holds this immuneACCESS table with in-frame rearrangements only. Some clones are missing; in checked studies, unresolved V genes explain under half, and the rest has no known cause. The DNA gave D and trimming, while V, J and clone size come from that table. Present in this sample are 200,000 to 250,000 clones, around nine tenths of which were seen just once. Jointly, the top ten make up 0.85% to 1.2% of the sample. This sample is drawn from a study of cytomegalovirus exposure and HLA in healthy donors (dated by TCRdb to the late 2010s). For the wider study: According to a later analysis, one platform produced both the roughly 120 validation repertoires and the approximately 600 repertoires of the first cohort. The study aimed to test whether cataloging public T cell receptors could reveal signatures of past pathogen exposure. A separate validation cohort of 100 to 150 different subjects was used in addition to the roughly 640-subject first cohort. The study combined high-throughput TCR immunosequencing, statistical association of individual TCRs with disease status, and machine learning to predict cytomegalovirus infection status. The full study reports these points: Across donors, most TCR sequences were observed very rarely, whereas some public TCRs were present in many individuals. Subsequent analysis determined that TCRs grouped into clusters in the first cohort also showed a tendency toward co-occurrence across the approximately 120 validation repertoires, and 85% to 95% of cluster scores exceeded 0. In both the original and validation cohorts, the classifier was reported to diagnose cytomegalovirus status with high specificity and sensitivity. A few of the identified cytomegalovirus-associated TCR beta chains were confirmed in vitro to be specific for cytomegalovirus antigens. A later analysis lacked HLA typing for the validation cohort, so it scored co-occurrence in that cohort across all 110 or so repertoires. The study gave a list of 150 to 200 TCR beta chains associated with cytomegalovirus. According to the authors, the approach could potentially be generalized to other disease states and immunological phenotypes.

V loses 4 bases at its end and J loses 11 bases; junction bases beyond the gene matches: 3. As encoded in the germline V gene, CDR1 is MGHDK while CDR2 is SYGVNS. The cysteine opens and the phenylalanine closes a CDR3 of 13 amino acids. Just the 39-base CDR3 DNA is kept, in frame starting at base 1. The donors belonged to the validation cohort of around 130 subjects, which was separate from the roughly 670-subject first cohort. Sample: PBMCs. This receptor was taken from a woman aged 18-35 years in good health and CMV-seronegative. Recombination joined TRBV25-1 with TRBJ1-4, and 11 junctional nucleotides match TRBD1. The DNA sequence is TGTGCCAGCAGTGCGGACAGGGGGCCCAAACTGTTTTTT. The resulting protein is CASSADRGPKLFF.